This passage covers 27 T cell receptor beta chains from one sample sequenced in a study of CD8+ T cells in alopecia areata. Documented treatment: oral pan-JAK inhibitor, 5-10 mg twice daily. cDNA reverse transcribed from extracted RNA served as the sequencing template. Profiling relied on immunoSEQ multiplex PCR, and the TCRdb table lists in-frame clones only, not all of them. The sample yields around 100,000 clones, roughly 55% seen once. The sequenced sample was CD8+ T cells sorted from blood, obtained at week 24, from a patient treated with tofacitinib. These receptor sequences come from a human donor with alopecia areata.

V is TRBV6-1 and J is TRBJ2-2; 8 nucleotides line up with TRBD2. The CDR3 runs to 14 residues. J gave up 5 bases and V 4 bases, and 3 bases lay outside the gene matches. CDR1 is MNHNS, CDR2 SASEGT, per germline. This chain's CDR3 is CASSAGGETGELFF. CDR3 DNA sequence: TGTGCCAGCAGTGCGGGAGGGGAAACCGGGGAGCTGTTTTTT.

The genes are TRBV27 and TRBJ2-5, with a possible D match to TRBD1 (6 bases). Germline V lookup: CDR1 MNHEY, CDR2 SMNVEV (reference sequence). The V and J ends lost 0 bases and 0 bases respectively, with 11 bases between them. The CDR3 has 16 amino acids. The CDR3 DNA is TGTGCCAGCAGTTTATCCCCAGGGGCTCACCAAGAGACCCAGTACTTC. Its protein product is CASSLSPGAHQETQYF.

CDR3 protein: CSVALRTGTYEQYF. CDR3 bases: TGCAGCGTCGCACTGCGGACAGGGACCTACGAGCAGTACTTC. The genes are TRBV29-1 and TRBJ2-5, with 8 nucleotides matching TRBD1. The assigned J gene may be wrong: the sequence end matches TRBJ2-7 better. The CDR3 is made up of 14 amino acids. CDR1 is SQVTM, CDR2 ANQGSEA, per germline.

The chain links TRBV29-1 to TRBJ2-2; 10 bases map to TRBD1. CDR1 and CDR2 (germline): SQVTM, ANQGSEA. V gave up 4 bases and J gave up 8 bases; unmatched junction bases: 7. The CDR3 covers 14 residues. CDR3 bases: TGCAGCGTTGTGGGACAGGGGAAATCTGGGGAGCTGTTTTTT. Translated: CSVVGQGKSGELFF.

The rearrangement links TRBV30 to TRBJ1-5, with D possibly matching TRBD1 (5 bases). V gave up 3 bases and J gave up 2 bases, with 5 bases separating them. Germline CDR1 GTSNPN, CDR2 SVGIG (reference sequence). The CDR3 extends over 12 amino acids. In DNA form, the CDR3 reads TGTGCCTGGAGAGGGGGCAATCAGCCCCAGCATTTT. This encodes CAWRGGNQPQHF.

This clone has just one count. This rearrangement joins TRBV13 to TRBJ2-4; 9 bases align to TRBD2. From germline, CDR1 is PRHDT and CDR2 FYEKMQ (reference sequence). The V gene end was trimmed by 3 bases and the J gene end by 8 bases; junction bases not matched to a gene: 5. The CDR3 is made up of 14 amino acids. In nucleotides, the CDR3 is TGTGCCAGCAGCTTTGGCGGGGGGGAGGACATTCAGTACTTC. It codes for CASSFGGGEDIQYF.

The chain uses TRBV7-2 and TRBJ2-3; 7 nucleotides match TRBD2. CDR3 length: 17 amino acids. Germline V gene lookup returns CDR1 SGHTA and CDR2 FQGNSA. Losses at the gene ends were 1 base for V and 6 bases for J; bases not matched to a gene: 13. CDR3 DNA sequence: TGTGCCAGCAGCTTAGGGAGGACTAGTAGGGGAGTGGATACGCAGTATTTT. This encodes CASSLGRTSRGVDTQYF.

The genes are TRBV25-1 and TRBJ2-7; unclear D gene. The germline V gene has CDR1 MGHDK and CDR2 SYGVNS. Trimming shortened V by 3 bases and J by 2 bases, and 8 bases separated the two germline ends. The CDR3 has 13 residues. The chain's CDR3 is CASSDPIAYEQYF. For the CDR3, the DNA is TGTGCCAGCAGTGACCCCATAGCCTACGAGCAGTACTTC.

The gene calls are TRBV6-5 and TRBJ2-2; maybe TRBD2 (5 bases). Germline assignment: CDR1 MNHEY and CDR2 SVGAGI. The CDR3 runs 15 residues. Trimming removed 0 bases at V and 7 bases at J, with 12 bases between. The CDR3 reads CASSYSPNGVGELFF. The CDR3 nucleotides read TGTGCCAGCAGTTACTCTCCCAACGGGGTCGGGGAGCTGTTTTTT.

For the CDR3, the DNA is TGCGCCAGCAGCCAAGTCCACGAGGGGCCGAGGGCAGATACGCAGTATTTT. Amino acids: CASSQVHEGPRADTQYF. The chain joins TRBV4-1 to TRBJ2-3; D could derive from TRBD1 or TRBD2 (5 bases each). V shed 1 base and J shed 4 bases, with 18 bases lying between them. The CDR3 consists of 17 residues. Germline V gives CDR1 MGHRA, CDR2 YSYEKL.

The chain recombines TRBV12-5 with TRBJ2-3; 12 bases align to TRBD2. V was pared by 3 bases and J by 0 bases, with 1 base of the junction left unmatched. Germline V gene sequence: CDR1 LGHNT, CDR2 FRNRAP. This CDR3 region has 16 residues. The DNA of the CDR3 is TGTGCTAGTGGTTTTGGACTAGCGGGGAGCACAGATACGCAGTATTTT. Protein product: CASGFGLAGSTDTQYF.

This rearrangement joins TRBV2 to TRBJ2-5, with TRBD2 matching 7 bases. Germline V gene sequence: CDR1 SNHLY, CDR2 FYNNEI. The CDR3 has 15 residues. V lost 3 bases to trimming and J lost 1 base; unmatched junction nucleotides: 5. Written as DNA, the CDR3 is TGTGCCAGCAGTGATTGGGGCGGGAGCCAAGAGACCCAGTACTTC. Its protein is CASSDWGGSQETQYF.

V usage is TRBV25-1 and J usage is TRBJ1-2; 7 nucleotides match TRBD1. The V gene's germline CDR1 is MGHDK and CDR2 SYGVNS. V lost 7 bases, J lost 3 bases, and 5 bases stayed unmatched. This CDR3 contains 13 residues. CDR3: CASTGGGYYGYTF. CDR3 sequence (DNA): TGTGCCAGCACAGGGGGGGGTTACTATGGCTACACCTTC.

This clone has only a few counts. The chain employs TRBV7-3 and TRBJ2-1; 7 bases map to TRBD2. J gave up 3 bases and V 2 bases, and 13 bases lay outside the gene matches. CDR3 length: 18 amino acids. From germline, CDR1 is SGHTA and CDR2 FQGTGA. DNA of the CDR3: TGTGCCAGCAGCTTAGCTGCCCCTACTAGCGAGTACTACAATGAGCAGTTCTTC. This sequence encodes CASSLAAPTSEYYNEQFF.

The chain is built from TRBV27 and TRBJ2-2; perhaps TRBD2 as D (6 bases). From germline, CDR1 is MNHEY and CDR2 SMNVEV (reference sequence). CDR3 length: 15 residues. V lost 5 bases and J 3 bases, leaving 13 bases between the germline ends. CDR3 residues: CASSPGRDYTGELFF. Here the CDR3 DNA reads TGTGCCAGCAGTCCGGGACGGGACTACACCGGGGAGCTGTTTTTT.

The chain has TRBV7-6 and TRBJ2-7; D is possibly TRBD1 (5 bases). CDR1 and CDR2 (germline): SGHVS, FNYEAQ. V was clipped by 4 bases and J by 5 bases, with 6 bases between them. This CDR3 comprises 11 residues. The CDR3 loop is CASSSQDEQYF. The CDR3 DNA is TGTGCCAGCAGCTCACAGGACGAGCAGTACTTC.

The sample holds a few counts of this clone. The gene calls are TRBV15 and TRBJ2-7; 7 bases map to TRBD2. The length of the CDR3 is 16 residues. Germline CDR1 reads LNHNV; CDR2 reads YYDKDF (reference sequence). Trimming took 1 base from V and 0 from J; bases not matched to a gene: 6. In nucleotides, the CDR3 is TGTGCCACCAGCAGAGCCGCGGGGGATTACTCCTACGAGCAGTACTTC. This codes for CATSRAAGDYSYEQYF.

This chain uses TRBV9 with TRBJ2-5; no clear D gene. The CDR3 is 11 residues long. V lost 3 bases to trimming and J lost 7 bases, with 7 bases between them. CDR1 and CDR2 from the germline V gene are SGDLS and YYNGEE. The CDR3 spells CASSAGGTQYF. The CDR3 DNA follows: TGTGCCAGCAGCGCAGGTGGGACCCAGTACTTC. Full variable domain (outside the CDR3, taken from reference TRBV9 and TRBJ2-5): DSGVTQTPKHLITATGQRVTLRCSPRSGDLSVYWYQQSLDQGLQFLIQYYNGEERAKGNILERFSAQQFPDLHSELNLSSLELGDSALYFCASSAGGTQYFGPGTRLLVL.

The CDR3 nucleotides read TGTGCCAGCAGCGCGCGGCGTTGGGGTTCCTACAATGAGCAGTTCTTC. Translated: CASSARRWGSYNEQFF. V and J are TRBV7-8 and TRBJ2-1; D unclear. Trimming stripped 5 bases from V and 1 base from J, with 15 bases between. The CDR3 has 16 residues. CDR1 is SGHVS and CDR2 is FQNEAQ in the germline V gene.

This chain links TRBV9 with TRBJ1-3; unclear D gene. Germline CDR1 and CDR2: SGDLS and YYNGEE. The ends were cut back, 2 bases at V and 4 bases at J, with 13 bases in the middle. The CDR3 extends over 15 amino acids. DNA of the CDR3: TGTGCCAGCAGCGTGGAACCCCTGGACGGAAACACCATATATTTT. Its translation is CASSVEPLDGNTIYF.

A few counts support this clone. CDR3 nucleotides: TGTGCCAGCACCCCGGGGGCAGGGGCAAGTTCACCCCTCCACTTT. Translating it yields CASTPGAGASSPLHF. This rearrangement joins TRBV27 to TRBJ1-6, with a weak D call TRBD1 (6 bases). V lost 7 bases and J lost 9, with 19 bases in between. The CDR3 is 15 residues long. Germline V gene lookup returns CDR1 MNHEY and CDR2 SMNVEV (reference sequence).

The CDR3 nucleotides read TGTGCCTGGAGTGTACGGGGGGAAGAGCAGTTCTTC. Protein: CAWSVRGEEQFF. The V gene is TRBV30, the J gene TRBJ2-1; 7 nucleotides agree with TRBD2. The CDR3 has 12 residues. Germline V gene data show CDR1 as GTSNPN and CDR2 as SVGIG (reference sequence). V was clipped by 0 bases and J by 10 bases; unmatched bases: 3.

A single count supports this clone. This specimen includes other DNA sequences encoding the same CDR3. The V gene is TRBV9, the J gene TRBJ2-7; either TRBD1 or TRBD2 may supply D (5 bases each). This CDR3 has 13 amino acids. The germline CDR1 and CDR2 sequences are SGDLS and YYNGEE. With 3 bases removed from V and 3 bases from J, the gap between germline ends came to 10 bases. The CDR3 DNA reads TGTGCCAGCAGCGAAGGGACCGGCTACGAGCAGTACTTC. Its translation is CASSEGTGYEQYF.

The J gene is TRBJ1-2, the V gene TRBV6-6; TRBD1 agrees at 11 bases. The V segment lost 5 bases and the J segment 3 bases; nucleotides outside the gene matches: 5. The germline gives CDR1 MNHNY, CDR2 SVGAGI (reference sequence). This CDR3 comprises 15 residues. CDR3: CASSGPDRGHYGYTF. For the CDR3, the DNA is TGTGCCAGCAGTGGGCCGGACAGGGGGCACTATGGCTACACCTTC.

J is TRBJ2-5 and V is TRBV2; the D call may be TRBD1 or TRBD2 (5 bases each). Germline-derived CDR1 and CDR2 are SNHLY and FYNNEI. This CDR3 contains 15 residues. Trimming stripped 7 bases from V and 10 bases from J, with 25 bases between. CDR3 loop: CASTSSWGRRWVQYF. As DNA, the CDR3 is TGTGCCAGCACCAGCTCCTGGGGGAGACGGTGGGTCCAGTACTTC. Using reference TRBV2 and TRBJ2-5 for the parts outside the CDR3, the full variable domain is EPEVTQTPSHQVTQMGQEVILRCVPISNHLYFYWYRQILGQKVEFLVSFYNNEISEKSEIFDDQFSVERPDGSNFTLKIRSTKLEDSAMYFCASTSSWGRRWVQYFGPGTRLLVL.

The chain joins TRBV2 to TRBJ2-2, with 8 bases aligning to TRBD2. Germline-derived CDR1 and CDR2 are SNHLY and FYNNEI. Germline trimming cut 3 bases from V and 0 bases from J; bases unmatched to any gene: 3. The CDR3 length is 16 residues. The CDR3 DNA reads as TGTGCCAGCAGTGACCCCGGGGGGGCGAACACCGGGGAGCTGTTTTTT. Its protein product is CASSDPGGANTGELFF.

This clone was observed a few times. This chain links TRBV11-2 with TRBJ2-7; either TRBD1 or TRBD2 may supply D (5 bases each). The V and J ends lost 5 bases and 6 bases respectively, with 11 bases between them. The germline CDR1 and CDR2 sequences are SGHAT and FQNNGV. The CDR3 runs to 12 residues. The CDR3 nucleotides are TGTGCCAGCAGCATTGGGGGAAGCGAGCAGTACTTC. Translated: CASSIGGSEQYF.